This T cell receptor beta chain came from a study of T-cell memory formation after mild COVID-19. Overall study context: Clusters were largely donor specific. Whole-study findings and limits: Contracting clones from day 15 to 85 had balanced CD4/CD8; later expanders favoured CD4+. Some SARS-CoV-2-responding clones were already detected in memory before infection.

V was trimmed by 6 bases and J by 13 bases, leaving 14 bases between them. This CDR3 contains 10 residues. Germline CDR1 SGHRS, CDR2 YFSETQ. TCRdb passed the 5' RACE reads through MiXCR, listing each CDR3 protein once. The sample gives under 250,000 distinct CDR3 sequences, less than 20% of which show up once; under 2.5% is in the top ten. There are a few counts of this clonotype. Its antigen is as yet unknown. The sequence was collected from an adult woman who had mild COVID-19 (a few samples of this study predate the infection). Cell type and time point are not known. The V gene is TRBV5-1, the J gene TRBJ2-7, with D tentatively TRBD1 (5 bases). The sample comprised PBMCs or a T cell subset sorted from them (not recorded which). CDR3 protein: CASTRPGHYF. CDR3 nucleotide sequence: TGCGCCAGCACCCGGCCCGGACACTACTTC.